What follows describes a single T cell receptor beta chain. The donors were members of the validation cohort, which comprised under 150 subjects and was separate from the first cohort of more than 500 subjects. This specimen belongs to a study of cytomegalovirus exposure and HLA in healthy donors. This table comes from immunoSEQ multiplex PCR, and its TCRdb copy is limited to in-frame clones, with some not included. The sample holds over 55,000 clones, 75% to 95% seen once. This CDR3 contains 15 residues. The germline CDR1 and CDR2 sequences are LNHDA and SQIVND (reference sequence). V was clipped by 4 bases and J by 4 bases; unmatched bases: 5.

The source material was PBMCs. The chain joins TRBV19 to TRBJ1-5, with TRBD1 matching over 9 bases. This TCR came from a man aged 18 to 29 in good health and CMV-seronegative. The CDR3 region has the DNA TGTGCCAGTAGTACGGACAGGGGATTGAATCAGCCCCAGCATTTT. It translates to CASSTDRGLNQPQHF.